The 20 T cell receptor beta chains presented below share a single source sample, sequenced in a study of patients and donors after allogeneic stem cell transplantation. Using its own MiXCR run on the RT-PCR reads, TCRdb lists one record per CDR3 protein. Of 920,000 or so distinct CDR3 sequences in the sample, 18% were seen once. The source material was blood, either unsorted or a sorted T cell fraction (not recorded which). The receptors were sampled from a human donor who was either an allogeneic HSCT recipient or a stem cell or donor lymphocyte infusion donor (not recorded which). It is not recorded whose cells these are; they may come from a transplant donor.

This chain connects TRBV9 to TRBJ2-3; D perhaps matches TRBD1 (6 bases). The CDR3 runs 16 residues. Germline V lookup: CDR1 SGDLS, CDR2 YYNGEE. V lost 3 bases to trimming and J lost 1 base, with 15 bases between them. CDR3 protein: CASSGLQGVGTDTQYF. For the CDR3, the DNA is TGTGCCAGCAGCGGATTACAGGGCGTGGGCACAGATACGCAGTATTTT.

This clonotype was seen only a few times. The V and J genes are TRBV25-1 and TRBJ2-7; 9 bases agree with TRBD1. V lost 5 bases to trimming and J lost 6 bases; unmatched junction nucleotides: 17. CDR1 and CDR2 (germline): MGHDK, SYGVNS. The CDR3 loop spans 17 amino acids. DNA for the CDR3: TGTGCCAGCAGTAAACTAGGCCGGACAGGGGTGGGCATCGAGCAGTACTTC. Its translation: CASSKLGRTGVGIEQYF.

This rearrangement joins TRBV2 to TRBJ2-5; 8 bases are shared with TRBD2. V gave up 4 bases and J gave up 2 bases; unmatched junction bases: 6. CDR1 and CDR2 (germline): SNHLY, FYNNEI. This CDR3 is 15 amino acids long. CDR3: CASSAQLAAQETQYF. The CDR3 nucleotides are TGTGCCAGCAGTGCCCAACTAGCGGCACAAGAGACCCAGTACTTC.

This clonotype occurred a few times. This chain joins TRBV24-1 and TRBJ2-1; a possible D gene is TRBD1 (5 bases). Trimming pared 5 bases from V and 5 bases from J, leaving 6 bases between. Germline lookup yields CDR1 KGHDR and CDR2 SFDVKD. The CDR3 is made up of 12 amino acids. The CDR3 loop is CATSGTNNEQFF. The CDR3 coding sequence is TGTGCCACCAGTGGGACAAACAATGAGCAGTTCTTC.

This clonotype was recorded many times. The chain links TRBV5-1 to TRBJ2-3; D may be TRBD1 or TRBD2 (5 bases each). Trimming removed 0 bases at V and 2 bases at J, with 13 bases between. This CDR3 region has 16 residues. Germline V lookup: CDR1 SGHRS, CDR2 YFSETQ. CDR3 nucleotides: TGCGCCAGCAGCTTGGAAGGGACCTCCACCACAGATACGCAGTATTTT. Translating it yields CASSLEGTSTTDTQYF.

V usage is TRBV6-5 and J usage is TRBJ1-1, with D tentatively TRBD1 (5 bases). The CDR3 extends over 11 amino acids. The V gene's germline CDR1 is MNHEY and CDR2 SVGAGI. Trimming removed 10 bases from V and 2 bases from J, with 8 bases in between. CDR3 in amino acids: CATGGNTEAFF. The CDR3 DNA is TGTGCCACGGGGGGTAACACTGAAGCTTTCTTT.

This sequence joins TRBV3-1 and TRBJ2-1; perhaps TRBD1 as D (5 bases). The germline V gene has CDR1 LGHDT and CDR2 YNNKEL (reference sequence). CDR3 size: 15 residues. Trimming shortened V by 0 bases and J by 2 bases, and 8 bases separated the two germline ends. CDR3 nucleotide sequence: TGTGCCAGCAGCCAAGAAGGGGTCCCCTACAATGAGCAGTTCTTC. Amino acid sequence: CASSQEGVPYNEQFF.

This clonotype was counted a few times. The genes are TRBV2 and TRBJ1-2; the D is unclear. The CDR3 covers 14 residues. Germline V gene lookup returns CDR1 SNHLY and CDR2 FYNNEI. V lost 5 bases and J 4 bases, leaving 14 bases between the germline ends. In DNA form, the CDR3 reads TGTGCCAGCAGTTCCCGCGGGTCGGTCTATGGCTACACCTTC. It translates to CASSSRGSVYGYTF. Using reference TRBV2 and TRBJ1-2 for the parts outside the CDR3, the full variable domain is EPEVTQTPSHQVTQMGQEVILRCVPISNHLYFYWYRQILGQKVEFLVSFYNNEISEKSEIFDDQFSVERPDGSNFTLKIRSTKLEDSAMYFCASSSRGSVYGYTFGSGTRLTVV.

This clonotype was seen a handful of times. The CDR3 DNA reads as TGTGCCAGCAGTGCGGGGTCGGATTATAGCAATCAGCCCCAGCATTTT. This encodes CASSAGSDYSNQPQHF. The chain carries TRBV6-1 and TRBJ1-5; D remains ambiguous. Germline V CDR1 and CDR2: MNHNS, SASEGT. The CDR3 loop spans 16 amino acids. Between the trimmed V and J ends, which lost 4 bases and 0 bases, there was a span of 13 bases.

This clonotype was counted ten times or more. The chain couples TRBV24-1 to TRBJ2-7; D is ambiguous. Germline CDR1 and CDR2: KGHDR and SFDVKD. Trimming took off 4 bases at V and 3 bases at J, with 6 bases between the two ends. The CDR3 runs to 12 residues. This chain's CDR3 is CATSEDHYEQYF. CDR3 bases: TGTGCCACCAGTGAGGATCACTACGAGCAGTACTTC.

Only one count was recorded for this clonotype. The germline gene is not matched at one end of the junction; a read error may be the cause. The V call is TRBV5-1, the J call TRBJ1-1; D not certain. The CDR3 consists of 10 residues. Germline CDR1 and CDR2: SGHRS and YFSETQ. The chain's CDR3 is CASSSEQLNF. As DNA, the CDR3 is TGCGCCAGCAGCTCGGAACAGCTGAATTTT.

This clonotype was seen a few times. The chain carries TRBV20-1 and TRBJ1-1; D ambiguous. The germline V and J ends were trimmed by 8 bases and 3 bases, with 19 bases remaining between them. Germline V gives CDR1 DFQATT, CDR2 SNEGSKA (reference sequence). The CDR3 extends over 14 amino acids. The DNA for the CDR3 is TGCAGTTCCGTCACAGAGTTATTATACACTGAAGCTTTCTTT. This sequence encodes CSSVTELLYTEAFF.

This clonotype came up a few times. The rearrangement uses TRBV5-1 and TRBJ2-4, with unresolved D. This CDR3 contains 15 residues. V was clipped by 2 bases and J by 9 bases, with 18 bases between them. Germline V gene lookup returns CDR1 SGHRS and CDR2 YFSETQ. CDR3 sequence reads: CASSFRQMGPGIQYF. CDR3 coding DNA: TGCGCCAGCAGCTTCAGGCAGATGGGTCCCGGCATTCAGTACTTC.

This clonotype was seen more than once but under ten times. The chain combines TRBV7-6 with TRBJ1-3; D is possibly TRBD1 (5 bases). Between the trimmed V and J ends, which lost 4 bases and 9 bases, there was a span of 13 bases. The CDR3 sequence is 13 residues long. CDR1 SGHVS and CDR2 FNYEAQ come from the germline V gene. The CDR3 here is CASSYGAERTIYF. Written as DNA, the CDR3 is TGTGCCAGCAGCTACGGGGCCGAGCGCACCATATATTTT.

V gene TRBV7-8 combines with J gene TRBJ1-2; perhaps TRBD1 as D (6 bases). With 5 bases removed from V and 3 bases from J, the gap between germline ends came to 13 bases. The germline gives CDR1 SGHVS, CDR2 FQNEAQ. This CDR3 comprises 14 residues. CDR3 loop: CASSPTDSYYGYTF. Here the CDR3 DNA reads TGTGCCAGCAGCCCAACGGACAGTTACTATGGCTACACCTTC.

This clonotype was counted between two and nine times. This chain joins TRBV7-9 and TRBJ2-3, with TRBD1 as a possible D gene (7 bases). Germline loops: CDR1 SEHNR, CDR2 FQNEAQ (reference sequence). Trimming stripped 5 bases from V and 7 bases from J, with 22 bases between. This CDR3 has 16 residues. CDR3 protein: CASSGTTAAGGNTQYF. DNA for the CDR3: TGTGCCAGCAGCGGGACGACAGCCGCAGGGGGGAATACGCAGTATTTT.

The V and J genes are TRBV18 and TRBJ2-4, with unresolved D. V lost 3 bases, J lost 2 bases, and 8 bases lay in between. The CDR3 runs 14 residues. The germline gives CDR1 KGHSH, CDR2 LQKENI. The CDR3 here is CASSPGSSKNIQYF. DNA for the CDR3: TGTGCCAGCTCACCGGGCAGCTCCAAAAACATTCAGTACTTC.

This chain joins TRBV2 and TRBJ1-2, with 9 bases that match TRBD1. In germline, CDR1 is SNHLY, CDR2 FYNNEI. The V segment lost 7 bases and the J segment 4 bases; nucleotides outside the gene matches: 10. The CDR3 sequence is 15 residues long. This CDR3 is CASTAGQGTFYGYTF. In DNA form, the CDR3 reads TGTGCCAGCACCGCCGGACAGGGGACGTTCTATGGCTACACCTTC.

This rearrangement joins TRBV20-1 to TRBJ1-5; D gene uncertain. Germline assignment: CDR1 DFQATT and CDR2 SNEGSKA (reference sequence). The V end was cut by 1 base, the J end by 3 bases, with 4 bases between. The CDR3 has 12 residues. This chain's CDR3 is CSARGHNQPQHF. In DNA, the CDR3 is TGCAGTGCTAGAGGACACAATCAGCCCCAGCATTTT.

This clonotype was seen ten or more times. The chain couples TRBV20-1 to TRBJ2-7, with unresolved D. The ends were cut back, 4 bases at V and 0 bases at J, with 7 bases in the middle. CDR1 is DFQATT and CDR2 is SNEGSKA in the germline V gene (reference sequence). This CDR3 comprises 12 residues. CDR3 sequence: CSATPGSYEQYF. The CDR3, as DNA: TGCAGTGCTACCCCTGGCTCCTACGAGCAGTACTTC.